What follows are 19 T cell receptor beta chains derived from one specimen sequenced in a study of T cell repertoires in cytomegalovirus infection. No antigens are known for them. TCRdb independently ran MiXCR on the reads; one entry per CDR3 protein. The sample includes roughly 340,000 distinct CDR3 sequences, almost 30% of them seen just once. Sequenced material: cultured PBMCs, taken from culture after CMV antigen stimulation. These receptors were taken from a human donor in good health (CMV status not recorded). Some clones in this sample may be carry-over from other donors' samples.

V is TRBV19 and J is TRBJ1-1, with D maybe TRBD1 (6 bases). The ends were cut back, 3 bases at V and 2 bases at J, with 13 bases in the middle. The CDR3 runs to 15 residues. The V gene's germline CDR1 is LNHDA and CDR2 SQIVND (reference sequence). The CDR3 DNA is TGTGCCAGTAGTATTTATGGGGGCGGTAACACTGAAGCTTTCTTT. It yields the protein CASSIYGGGNTEAFF. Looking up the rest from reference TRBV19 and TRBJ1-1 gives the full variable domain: DGGITQSPKYLFRKEGQNVTLSCEQNLNHDAMYWYRQDPGQGLRLIYYSQIVNDFQKGDIAEGYSVSREKKESFPLTVTSAQKNPTAFYLCASSIYGGGNTEAFFGQGTRLTVV.

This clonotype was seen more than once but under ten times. This chain's CDR3 is CASSLGEPNEKLFF. In nucleotides, the CDR3 is TGTGCCAGCAGCTTAGGGGAACCTAATGAAAAACTGTTTTTT. The genes are TRBV13 and TRBJ1-4; D uncertain. The length of the CDR3 is 14 residues. With 0 bases removed from V and 3 bases from J, the gap between germline ends came to 5 bases. CDR1 and CDR2 (germline): PRHDT, FYEKMQ (reference sequence).

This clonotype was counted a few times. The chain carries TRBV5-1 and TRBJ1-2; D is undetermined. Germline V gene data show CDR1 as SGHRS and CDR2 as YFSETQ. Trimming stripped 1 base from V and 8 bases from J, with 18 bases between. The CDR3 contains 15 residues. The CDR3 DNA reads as TGCGCCAGCAGCTTGCGAGCAGTAACAATGGAGGGCTACACCTTC. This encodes CASSLRAVTMEGYTF.

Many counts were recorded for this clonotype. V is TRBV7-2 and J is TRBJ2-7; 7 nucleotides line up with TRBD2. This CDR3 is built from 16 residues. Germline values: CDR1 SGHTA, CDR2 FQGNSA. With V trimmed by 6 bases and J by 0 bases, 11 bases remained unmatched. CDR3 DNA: TGTGCCAGCAGACAAAATCTAGCGGAGGGCTCCTACGAGCAGTACTTC. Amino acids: CASRQNLAEGSYEQYF.

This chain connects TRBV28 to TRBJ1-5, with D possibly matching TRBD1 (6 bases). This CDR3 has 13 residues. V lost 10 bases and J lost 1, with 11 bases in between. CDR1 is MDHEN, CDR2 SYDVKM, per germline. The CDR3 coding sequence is TGTGCCACCAGAACAGGGAGCAATCAGCCCCAGCATTTT. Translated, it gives CATRTGSNQPQHF.

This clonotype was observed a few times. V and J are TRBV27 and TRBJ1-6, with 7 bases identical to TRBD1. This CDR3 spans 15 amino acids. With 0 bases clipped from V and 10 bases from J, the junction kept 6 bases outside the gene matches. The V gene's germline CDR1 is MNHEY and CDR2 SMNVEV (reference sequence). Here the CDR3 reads CASSLSRGRRSPLHF. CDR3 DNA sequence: TGTGCCAGCAGTTTATCAAGGGGGCGGAGGTCACCCCTCCACTTT.

This CDR3 is CSAAGAHWVGYTF. The CDR3 bases are TGCAGTGCCGCCGGGGCCCACTGGGTTGGCTACACCTTC. The rearrangement uses TRBV20-1 and TRBJ1-2; TRBD1 is a possible D gene (5 bases). Germline V gene sequence: CDR1 DFQATT, CDR2 SNEGSKA (reference sequence). Trimming stripped 6 bases from V and 7 bases from J, with 18 bases between. This CDR3 is 13 amino acids long.

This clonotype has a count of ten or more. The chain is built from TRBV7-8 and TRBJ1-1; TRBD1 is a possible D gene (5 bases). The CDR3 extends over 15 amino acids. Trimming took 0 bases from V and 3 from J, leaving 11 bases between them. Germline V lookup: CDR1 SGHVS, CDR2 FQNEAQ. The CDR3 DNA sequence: TGTGCCAGCAGCTTAGCCGGGGAGGGGCACACTGAAGCTTTCTTT. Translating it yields CASSLAGEGHTEAFF.

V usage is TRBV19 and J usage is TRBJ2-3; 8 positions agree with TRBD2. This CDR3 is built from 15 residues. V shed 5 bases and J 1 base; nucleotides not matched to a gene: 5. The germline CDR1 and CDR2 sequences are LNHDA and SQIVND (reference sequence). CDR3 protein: CASSLQRERTDTQYF. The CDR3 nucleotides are TGTGCCAGTAGTCTACAGCGGGAGCGCACAGATACGCAGTATTTT. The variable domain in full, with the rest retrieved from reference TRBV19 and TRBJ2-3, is DGGITQSPKYLFRKEGQNVTLSCEQNLNHDAMYWYRQDPGQGLRLIYYSQIVNDFQKGDIAEGYSVSREKKESFPLTVTSAQKNPTAFYLCASSLQRERTDTQYFGPGTRLTVL.

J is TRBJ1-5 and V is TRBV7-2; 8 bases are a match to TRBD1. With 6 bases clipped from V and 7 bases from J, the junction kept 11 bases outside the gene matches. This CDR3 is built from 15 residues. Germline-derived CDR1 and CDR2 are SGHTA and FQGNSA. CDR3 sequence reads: CASSRRTGWRQPQHF. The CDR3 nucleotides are TGTGCCAGCAGTAGACGGACAGGGTGGCGGCAGCCCCAGCATTTT.

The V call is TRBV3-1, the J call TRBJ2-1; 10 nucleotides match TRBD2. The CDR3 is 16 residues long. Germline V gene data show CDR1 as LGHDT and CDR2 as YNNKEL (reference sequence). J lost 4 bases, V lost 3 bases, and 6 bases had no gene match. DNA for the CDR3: TGTGCCAGCAGCCAGGCTGGACTAGCGGAATACAATGAGCAGTTCTTC. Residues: CASSQAGLAEYNEQFF.

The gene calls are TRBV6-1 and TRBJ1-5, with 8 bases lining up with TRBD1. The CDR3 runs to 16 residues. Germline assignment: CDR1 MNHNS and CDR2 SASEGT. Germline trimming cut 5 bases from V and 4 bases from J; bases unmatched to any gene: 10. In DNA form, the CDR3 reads TGTGCCAGCAGTACACACGCGACAGGGGTAAATCAGCCCCAGCATTTT. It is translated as CASSTHATGVNQPQHF.

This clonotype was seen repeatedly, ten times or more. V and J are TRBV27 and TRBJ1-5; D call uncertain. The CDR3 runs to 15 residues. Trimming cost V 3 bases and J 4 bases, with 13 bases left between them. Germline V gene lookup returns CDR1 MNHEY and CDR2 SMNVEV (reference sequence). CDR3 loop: CASSFRGSTNQPQHF. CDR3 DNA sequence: TGTGCCAGCAGTTTTCGTGGGTCTACTAATCAGCCCCAGCATTTT.

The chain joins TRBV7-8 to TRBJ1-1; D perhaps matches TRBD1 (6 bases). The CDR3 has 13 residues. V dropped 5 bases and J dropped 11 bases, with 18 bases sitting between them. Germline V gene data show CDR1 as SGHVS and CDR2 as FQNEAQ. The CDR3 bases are TGTGCCAGCAGCCCCCGGACAGACTACAGGGCTTTCTTT. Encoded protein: CASSPRTDYRAFF.

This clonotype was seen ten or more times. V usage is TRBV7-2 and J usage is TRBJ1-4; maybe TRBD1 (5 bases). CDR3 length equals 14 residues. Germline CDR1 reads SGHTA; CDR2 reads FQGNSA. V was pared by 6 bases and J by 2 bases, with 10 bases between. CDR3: CASSQGATNEKLFF. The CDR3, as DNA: TGTGCCAGCAGTCAGGGTGCGACTAATGAAAAACTGTTTTTT.

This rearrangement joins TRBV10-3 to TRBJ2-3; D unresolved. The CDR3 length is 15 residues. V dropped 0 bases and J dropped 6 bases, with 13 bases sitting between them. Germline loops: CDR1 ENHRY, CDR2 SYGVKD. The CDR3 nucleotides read TGTGCCATCAGTGAGTCGGCTGGAACGGAGGATACGCAGTATTTT. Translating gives CAISESAGTEDTQYF.

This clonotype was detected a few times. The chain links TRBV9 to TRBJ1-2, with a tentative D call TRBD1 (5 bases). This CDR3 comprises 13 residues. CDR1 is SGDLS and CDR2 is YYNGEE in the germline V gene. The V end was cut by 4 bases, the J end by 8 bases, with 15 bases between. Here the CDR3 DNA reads TGTGCCAGCAGCTACGGACACGGGAACGGCTACACCTTC. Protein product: CASSYGHGNGYTF.

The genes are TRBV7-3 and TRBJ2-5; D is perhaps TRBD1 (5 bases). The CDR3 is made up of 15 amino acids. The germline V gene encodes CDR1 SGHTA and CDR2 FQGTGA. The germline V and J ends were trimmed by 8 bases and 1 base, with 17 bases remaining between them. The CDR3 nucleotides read TGTGCCAGCTCGGCCCAGGGTTTGAGCCAAGAGACCCAGTACTTC. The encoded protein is CASSAQGLSQETQYF.

CDR3 sequence (DNA): TGTGCCAGCAGTGAAAGGGGGGTAGTTCAGCCCCAGCATTTT. Protein sequence: CASSERGVVQPQHF. The rearrangement links TRBV6-1 to TRBJ1-5; D possibly corresponds to TRBD1 (6 bases). V was cut by 2 bases and J by 6 bases, with 11 bases left in between. Germline CDR1 is MNHNS and CDR2 is SASEGT. This CDR3 spans 14 amino acids.